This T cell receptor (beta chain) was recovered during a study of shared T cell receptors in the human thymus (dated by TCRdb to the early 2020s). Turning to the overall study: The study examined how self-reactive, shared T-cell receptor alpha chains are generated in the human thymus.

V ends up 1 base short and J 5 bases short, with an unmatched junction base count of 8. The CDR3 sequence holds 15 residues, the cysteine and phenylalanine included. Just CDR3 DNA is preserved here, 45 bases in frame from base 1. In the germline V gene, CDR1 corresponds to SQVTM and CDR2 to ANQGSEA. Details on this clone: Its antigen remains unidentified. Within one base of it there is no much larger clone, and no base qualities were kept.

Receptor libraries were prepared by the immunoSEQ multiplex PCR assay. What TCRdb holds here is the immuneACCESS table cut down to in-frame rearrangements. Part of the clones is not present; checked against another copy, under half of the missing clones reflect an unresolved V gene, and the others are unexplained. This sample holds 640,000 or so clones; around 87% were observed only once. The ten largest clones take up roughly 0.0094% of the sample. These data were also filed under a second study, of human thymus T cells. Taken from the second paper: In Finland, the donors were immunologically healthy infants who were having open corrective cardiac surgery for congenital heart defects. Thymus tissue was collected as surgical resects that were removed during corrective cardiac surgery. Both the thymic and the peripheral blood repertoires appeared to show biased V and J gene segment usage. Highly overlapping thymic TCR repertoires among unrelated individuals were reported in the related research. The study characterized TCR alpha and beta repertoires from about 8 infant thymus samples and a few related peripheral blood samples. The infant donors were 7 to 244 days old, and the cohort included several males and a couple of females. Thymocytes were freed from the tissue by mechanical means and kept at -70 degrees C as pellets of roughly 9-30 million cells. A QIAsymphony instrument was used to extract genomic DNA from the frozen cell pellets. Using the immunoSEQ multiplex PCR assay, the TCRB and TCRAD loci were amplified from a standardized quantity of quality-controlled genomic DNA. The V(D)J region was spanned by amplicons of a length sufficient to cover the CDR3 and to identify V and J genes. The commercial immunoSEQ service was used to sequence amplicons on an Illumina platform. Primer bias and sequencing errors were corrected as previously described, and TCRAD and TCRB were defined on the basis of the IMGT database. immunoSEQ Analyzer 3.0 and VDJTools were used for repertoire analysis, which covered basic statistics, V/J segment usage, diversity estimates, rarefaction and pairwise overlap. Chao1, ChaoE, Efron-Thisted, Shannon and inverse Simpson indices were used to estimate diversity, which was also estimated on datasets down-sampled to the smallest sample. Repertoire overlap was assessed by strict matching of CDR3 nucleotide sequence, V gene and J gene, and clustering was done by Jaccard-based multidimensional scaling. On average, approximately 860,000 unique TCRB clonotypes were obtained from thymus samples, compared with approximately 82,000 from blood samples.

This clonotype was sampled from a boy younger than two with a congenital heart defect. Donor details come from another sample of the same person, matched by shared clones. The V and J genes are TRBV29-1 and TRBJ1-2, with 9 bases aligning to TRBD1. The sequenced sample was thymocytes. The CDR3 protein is CSVEGWTGDYYGYTF. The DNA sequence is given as TGCAGCGTTGAAGGTTGGACAGGGGATTATTATGGCTACACCTTC.